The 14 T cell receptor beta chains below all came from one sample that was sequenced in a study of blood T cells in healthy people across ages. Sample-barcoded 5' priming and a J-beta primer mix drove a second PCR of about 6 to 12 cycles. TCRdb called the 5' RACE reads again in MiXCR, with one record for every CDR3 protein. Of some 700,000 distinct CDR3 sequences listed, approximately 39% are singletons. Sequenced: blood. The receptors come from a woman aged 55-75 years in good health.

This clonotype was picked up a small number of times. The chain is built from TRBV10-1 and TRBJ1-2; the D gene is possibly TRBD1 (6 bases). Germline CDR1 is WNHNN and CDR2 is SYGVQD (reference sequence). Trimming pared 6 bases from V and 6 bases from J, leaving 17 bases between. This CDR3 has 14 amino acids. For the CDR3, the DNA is TGCGCCAGCAGGTTAGGCAGGGGTTTACATGGCTACACCTTC. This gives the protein CASRLGRGLHGYTF.

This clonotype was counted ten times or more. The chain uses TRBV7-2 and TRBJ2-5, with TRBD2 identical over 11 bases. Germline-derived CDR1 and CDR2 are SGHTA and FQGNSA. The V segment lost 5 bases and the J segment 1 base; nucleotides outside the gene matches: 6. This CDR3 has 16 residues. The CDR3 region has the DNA TGTGCCAGCAGCCACCGACTAGCGGGGACCCAAGAGACCCAGTACTTC. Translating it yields CASSHRLAGTQETQYF.

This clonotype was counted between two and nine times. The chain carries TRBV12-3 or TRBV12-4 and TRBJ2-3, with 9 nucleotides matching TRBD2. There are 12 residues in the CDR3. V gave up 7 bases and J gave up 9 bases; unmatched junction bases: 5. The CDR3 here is CASKRLAETQYF. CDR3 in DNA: TGTGCCAGCAAAAGACTAGCGGAAACGCAGTATTTT.

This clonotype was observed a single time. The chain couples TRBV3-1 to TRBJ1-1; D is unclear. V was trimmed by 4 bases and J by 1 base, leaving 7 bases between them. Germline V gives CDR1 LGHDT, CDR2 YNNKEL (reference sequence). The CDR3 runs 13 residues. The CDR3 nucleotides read TGTGCCAGCAGCCGAACCACGAACACTGAAGCTTTCTTT. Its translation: CASSRTTNTEAFF.

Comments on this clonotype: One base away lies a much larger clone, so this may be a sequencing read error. Here the CDR3 reads CAFTPVAGDEQFF. CDR3 sequence (DNA): TGTGCCTTCACCCCAGTCGCAGGCGATGAGCAGTTCTTC. The V call is TRBV10-3, the J call TRBJ2-1; no clear D gene. The CDR3 contains 13 residues. V was cut by 11 bases and J by 8 bases, with 19 bases left in between. CDR1 ENHRY and CDR2 SYGVKD come from the germline V gene.

The CDR3 is CASMRDIKNEQYF. In DNA form, the CDR3 reads TGTGCCAGCATGAGGGATATCAAGAACGAGCAGTACTTC. The gene calls are TRBV6-1 and TRBJ2-7, with a possible D match to TRBD2 (5 bases). Trimming pared 7 bases from V and 5 bases from J, leaving 15 bases between. The CDR3 loop spans 13 amino acids. Germline V lookup: CDR1 MNHNS, CDR2 SASEGT.

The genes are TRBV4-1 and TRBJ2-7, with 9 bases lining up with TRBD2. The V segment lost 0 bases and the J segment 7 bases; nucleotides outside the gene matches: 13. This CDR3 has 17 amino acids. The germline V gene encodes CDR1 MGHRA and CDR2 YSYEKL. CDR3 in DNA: TGCGCCAGCAGCCAAGATTCAGGGGTAGCGGGAGCTGGTGAGCAGTACTTC. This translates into CASSQDSGVAGAGEQYF.

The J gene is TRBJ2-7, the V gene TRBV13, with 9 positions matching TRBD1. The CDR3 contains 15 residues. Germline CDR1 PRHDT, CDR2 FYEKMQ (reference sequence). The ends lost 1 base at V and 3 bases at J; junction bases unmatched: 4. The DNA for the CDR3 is TGTGCCAGCAGCTTAGATCGGGACAGGGTCTACGAGCAGTACTTC. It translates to CASSLDRDRVYEQYF.

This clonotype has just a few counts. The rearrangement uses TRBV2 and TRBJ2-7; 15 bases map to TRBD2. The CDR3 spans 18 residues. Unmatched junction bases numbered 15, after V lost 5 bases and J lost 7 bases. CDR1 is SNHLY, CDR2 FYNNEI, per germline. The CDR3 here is CASSPSPGTSGRFGEQYF. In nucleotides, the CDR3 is TGTGCCAGCAGTCCCTCACCCGGGACTAGCGGGAGGTTTGGGGAGCAGTACTTC. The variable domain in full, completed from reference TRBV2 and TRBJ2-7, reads EPEVTQTPSHQVTQMGQEVILRCVPISNHLYFYWYRQILGQKVEFLVSFYNNEISEKSEIFDDQFSVERPDGSNFTLKIRSTKLEDSAMYFCASSPSPGTSGRFGEQYFGPGTRLTVT.

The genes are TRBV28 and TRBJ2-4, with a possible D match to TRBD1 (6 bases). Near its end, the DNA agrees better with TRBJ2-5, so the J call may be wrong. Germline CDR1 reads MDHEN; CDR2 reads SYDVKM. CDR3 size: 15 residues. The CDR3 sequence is CASSKEQGTQETQYF. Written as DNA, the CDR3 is TGTGCCAGCAGTAAGGAACAGGGCACTCAAGAGACCCAGTACTTC.

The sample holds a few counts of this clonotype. The CDR3 nucleotides are TGTGCCAGCAGCTTATGGGTTCCGGACAGGCCCTACGAGCAGTACTTC. The encoded protein is CASSLWVPDRPYEQYF. V and J are TRBV7-8 and TRBJ2-7; 7 bases map to TRBD1. Germline V gene data show CDR1 as SGHVS and CDR2 as FQNEAQ. The CDR3 is 16 residues long. The V and J ends lost 2 bases and 2 bases, in that order; junction bases with no gene match: 9.

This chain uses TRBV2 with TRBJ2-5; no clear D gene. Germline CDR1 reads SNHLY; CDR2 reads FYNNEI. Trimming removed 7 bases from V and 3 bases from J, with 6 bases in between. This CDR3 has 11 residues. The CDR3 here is CASKEEETQYF. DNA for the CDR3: TGTGCCAGCAAAGAAGAAGAGACCCAGTACTTC.

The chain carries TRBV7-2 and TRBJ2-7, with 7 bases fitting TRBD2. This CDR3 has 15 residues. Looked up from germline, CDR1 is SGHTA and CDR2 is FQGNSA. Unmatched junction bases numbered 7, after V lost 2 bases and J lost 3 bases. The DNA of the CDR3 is TGTGCCAGCAGCTTATTAGCGGGTTATCACTACGAGCAGTACTTC. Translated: CASSLLAGYHYEQYF.

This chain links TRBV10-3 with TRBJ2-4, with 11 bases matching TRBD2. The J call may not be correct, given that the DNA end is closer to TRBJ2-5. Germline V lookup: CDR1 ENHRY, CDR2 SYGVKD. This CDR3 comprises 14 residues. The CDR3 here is CASTGTSGQETQYF. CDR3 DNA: TGTGCCAGCACCGGGACTAGCGGACAAGAGACCCAGTACTTC.